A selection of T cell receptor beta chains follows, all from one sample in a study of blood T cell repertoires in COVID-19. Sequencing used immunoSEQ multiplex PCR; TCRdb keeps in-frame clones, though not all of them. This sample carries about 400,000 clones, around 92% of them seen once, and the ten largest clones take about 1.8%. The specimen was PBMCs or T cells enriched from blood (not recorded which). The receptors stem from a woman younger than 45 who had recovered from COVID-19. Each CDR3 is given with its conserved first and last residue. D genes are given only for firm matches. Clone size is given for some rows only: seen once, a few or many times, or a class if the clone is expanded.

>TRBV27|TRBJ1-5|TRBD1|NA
CASSPWGQGGYQPQHF
TGTGCCAGCAGTCCCTGGGGACAGGGTGGATATCAGCCCCAGCATTTT
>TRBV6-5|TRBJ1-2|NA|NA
CASSYYGRAHYGYTF
TGTGCCAGCAGTTATTATGGCAGGGCCCACTATGGCTACACCTTC
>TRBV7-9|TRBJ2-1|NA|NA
CASSLYGNEQFF
TGTGCCAGCAGCTTATACGGTAATGAGCAGTTCTTC
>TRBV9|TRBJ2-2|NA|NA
CASSEDKSGAGELFF
TGTGCCAGCAGCGAAGACAAGTCTGGTGCCGGGGAGCTGTTTTTT
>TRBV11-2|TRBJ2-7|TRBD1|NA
CASSLAPGQGYEQYF
TGTGCCAGCAGCTTAGCCCCGGGACAGGGGTACGAGCAGTACTTC
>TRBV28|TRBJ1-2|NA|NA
CASSFSGFYGYTF
TGTGCCAGCAGTTTTTCGGGTTTCTATGGCTACACCTTC
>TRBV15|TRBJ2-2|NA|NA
CATSQGQGGSTGELFF
TGTGCCACCAGTCAAGGACAGGGCGGGAGTACCGGGGAGCTGTTTTTT
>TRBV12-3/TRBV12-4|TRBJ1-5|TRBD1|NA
CASSDRARQPQHF
TGTGCCAGCAGTGACAGGGCGCGTCAGCCCCAGCATTTT
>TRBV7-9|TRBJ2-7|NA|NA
CASSFGQGGYEQYF
TGTGCCAGCAGCTTTGGGCAGGGGGGCTACGAGCAGTACTTC
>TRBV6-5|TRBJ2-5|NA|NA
CASSYSIRETQYF
TGTGCCAGCAGTTACTCGATCCGGGAGACCCAGTACTTC
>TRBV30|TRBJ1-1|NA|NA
CAWGPTNTEAFF
TGTGCCTGGGGACCGACAAACACTGAAGCTTTCTTT
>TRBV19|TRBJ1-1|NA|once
CASSIWTANTEAFF
TGTGCCAGTAGTATATGGACAGCGAACACTGAAGCTTTCTTT
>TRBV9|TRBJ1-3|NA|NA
CASSVVDTGTSGNTIYF
TGTGCCAGCAGCGTAGTCGACACCGGAACCTCTGGAAACACCATATATTTT
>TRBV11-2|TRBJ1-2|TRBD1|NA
CASSSDRLHGYTF
TGTGCCAGCAGCTCGGACAGGCTCCATGGCTACACCTTC
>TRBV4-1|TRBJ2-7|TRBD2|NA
CASSHHLLAESSYEQYF
TGCGCCAGCAGCCACCACTTACTAGCGGAGAGCTCCTACGAGCAGTACTTC
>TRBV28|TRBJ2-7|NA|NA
CASSPSGMVPYEQYF
TGTGCCAGCAGCCCCTCAGGGATGGTCCCCTACGAGCAGTACTTC